The rows below give T cell receptor beta chains drawn from one sample of a study of OX40 agonist ivuxolimab in advanced cancers. Clones were sequenced by immunoSEQ multiplex PCR, and TCRdb holds only the in-frame ones, with some missing. The table records over 80,000 clones, approximately 87% of them present only once. This specimen consisted of CD4+ or CD8+ T cells sorted from blood, obtained in a trial of the OX40 agonist ivuxolimab. The source is an adult with an advanced solid tumor such as melanoma, head and neck, liver or kidney cancer. CDR3s include the opening cysteine and the closing phenylalanine or tryptophan. A D gene is named only where the DNA matches it firmly. Some rows have no size entry. The others give once, few or many, or a class for an expanded clone.

V	D	length	size	J	CDR3	DNA
TRBV12-5	NA	14	NA	TRBJ2-3	CASGLAGGTDTQYF	TGTGCTAGTGGTTTGGCAGGGGGCACAGATACGCAGTATTTT
TRBV20-1	TRBD2	11	once	TRBJ2-1	CSAGRYNEQFF	TGCAGTGCCGGGAGGTACAATGAGCAGTTCTTC
TRBV6-1	TRBD1	15	once	TRBJ2-1	CASTSGGMSWNEQFF	TGTGCCAGCACCTCAGGGGGAATGAGTTGGAATGAGCAGTTCTTC
TRBV4-2	TRBD1	15	few	TRBJ1-1	CASSQPQGAGTEAFF	TGTGCCAGCAGCCAGCCACAGGGGGCGGGGACTGAAGCTTTCTTT
TRBV7-3	TRBD1	16	few	TRBJ2-2	CASSPRDRGSPGELFF	TGTGCCAGCAGCCCCCGGGACAGGGGGTCCCCCGGGGAGCTGTTTTTT
TRBV6-1	NA	12	NA	TRBJ1-1	CATTGFATEAFF	TGTGCCACCACAGGGTTTGCCACTGAAGCTTTCTTT
TRBV23-1	NA	14	NA	TRBJ1-6	CASSPGGNNSPLHF	TGCGCCAGCAGCCCCGGAGGGAATAATTCACCCCTCCACTTT
TRBV6-6	TRBD2	15	NA	TRBJ2-7	CASSAKRGGSYEQYF	TGTGCCAGCAGTGCCAAGCGGGGGGGCTCCTACGAGCAGTACTTC
TRBV5-1	NA	13	once	TRBJ1-2	CASSSSGGNGYTF	TGCGCCAGCAGCTCGTCTGGGGGCAATGGCTACACCTTC
TRBV5-4	TRBD2	16	NA	TRBJ2-5	CASSFDLAGLGETQYF	TGTGCCAGCAGCTTTGATCTAGCGGGATTGGGTGAGACCCAGTACTTC
TRBV11-3	NA	16	once	TRBJ1-6	CASSLVGGSDNSPLHF	TGTGCCAGCAGCTTAGTGGGGGGCTCGGATAATTCACCCCTCCACTTT
TRBV6-5	TRBD1	16	NA	TRBJ2-3	CASSYGPGQITDTQYF	TGTGCCAGCAGTTACGGACCGGGACAGATCACAGATACGCAGTATTTT
TRBV9	NA	18	NA	TRBJ1-6	CASSPSSSPNSYNSPLHF	TGTGCCAGCAGCCCCTCCTCCTCTCCAAACTCCTATAATTCACCCCTCCACTTT
TRBV11-3	NA	13	NA	TRBJ2-7	CASSLEEYYEQYF	TGTGCCAGCAGCCTAGAAGAATACTACGAGCAGTACTTC
TRBV29-1	TRBD1	13	NA	TRBJ1-3	CSAMTGYGNTIYF	TGCAGCGCGATGACAGGGTATGGAAACACCATATATTTT
TRBV5-4	NA	15	NA	TRBJ2-3	CASSLGQISTDTQYF	TGTGCCAGCAGCTTGGGGCAGATTAGCACAGATACGCAGTATTTT
TRBV11-3	NA	15	NA	TRBJ2-7	CASSFSPGRIYEQYF	TGTGCCAGCAGCTTCTCACCGGGGAGGATCTACGAGCAGTACTTC
TRBV5-1	TRBD1	17	NA	TRBJ2-1	CASSGFLTGTGYNEQFF	TGCGCCAGCAGCGGGTTCCTAACCGGGACAGGCTACAATGAGCAGTTCTTC